The 21 T cell receptor beta chains listed next were all sequenced from one sample in a study of human T cells and chemical hapten exposure. TCRdb used MiXCR to reprocess the RACE reads, holding one entry per CDR3 protein. The data show approximately 97,000 distinct CDR3 sequences, roughly a quarter seen once. Time point specified: patch test 3, about 24 weeks after DPC sensitization. The treatment denotes: therapeutic diphenylcyclopropenone sensitization with weekly scalp DPC. The sample consisted of whole blood, taken in connection with sensitization to the hapten diphenylcyclopropenone (DPC). These TCRs come from a man aged 35 to 55 with alopecia areata. Some clones in this sample may be carry-over from other donors' samples.

This rearrangement joins TRBV20-1 to TRBJ2-3; 13 nucleotides align to TRBD2. Germline V CDR1 and CDR2: DFQATT, SNEGSKA (reference sequence). The CDR3 runs to 17 residues. Trimming took 3 bases from V and 5 from J; bases not matched to a gene: 11. As DNA, the CDR3 is TGCAGTGCTAGCAACACGGGACTAGCGGGATTCGGAGATACGCAGTATTTT. The encoded protein is CSASNTGLAGFGDTQYF.

This clonotype appeared a few times. V usage is TRBV27 and J usage is TRBJ1-1, with unresolved D. Deletions cut 3 bases from V and 0 bases from J, with 5 bases between. The CDR3 sequence is 13 residues long. The V gene's germline CDR1 is MNHEY and CDR2 SMNVEV (reference sequence). For the CDR3, the DNA is TGTGCCAGCAGTTTCTACATGAACACTGAAGCTTTCTTT. This encodes CASSFYMNTEAFF.

V is TRBV18 and J is TRBJ1-4, with TRBD1 matching over 9 bases. Germline lookup yields CDR1 KGHSH and CDR2 LQKENI. Unmatched junction bases numbered 1, after V lost 3 bases and J lost 5 bases. The CDR3 is 14 amino acids. In nucleotides, the CDR3 is TGTGCCAGCTCACCCGGGACAGGGAATGAAAAACTGTTTTTT. This codes for CASSPGTGNEKLFF.

This clonotype was observed a handful of times. The gene calls are TRBV12-3 or TRBV12-4 and TRBJ2-1, with TRBD2 matching 12 bases. V dropped 3 bases and J dropped 15; count of bases not matched to a gene: 12. The CDR3 loop spans 15 amino acids. The CDR3 DNA reads TGTGCCAGCAGTTTCGGGGGCGGACTAGCGGGAACCAGGTTCTTC. As protein: CASSFGGGLAGTRFF.

The rearrangement links TRBV3-1 to TRBJ2-2; D might be TRBD2 (6 bases). Per the germline V gene, CDR1 is LGHDT and CDR2 is YNNKEL (reference sequence). V lost 4 bases to trimming and J lost 1 base, with 16 bases between them. This CDR3 spans 17 amino acids. The DNA for the CDR3 is TGTGCCAGCAGCCTCAAGGGAGGTAGCGGGAACACCGGGGAGCTGTTTTTT. Translating gives CASSLKGGSGNTGELFF.

This clonotype showed up just a few times. V usage is TRBV12-3 or TRBV12-4 and J usage is TRBJ2-2, with 11 bases that match TRBD2. The length of the CDR3 is 16 residues. Germline trimming cut 5 bases from V and 9 bases from J; bases unmatched to any gene: 11. This CDR3 reads CASSEFGTSGLRELFF. CDR3 DNA sequence: TGTGCCAGCAGTGAGTTCGGGACTAGCGGACTCAGGGAGCTGTTTTTT.

This clonotype was seen a handful of times. In DNA form, the CDR3 reads TGCGCCAGCAGCCAGGGACTAGCGAGAACAGATACGCAGTATTTT. Translated, it gives CASSQGLARTDTQYF. The rearrangement links TRBV4-1 to TRBJ2-3; TRBD2 matches at 10 bases. The CDR3 consists of 15 residues. J gave up 3 bases and V 3 bases, and 3 bases lay outside the gene matches. Germline values: CDR1 MGHRA, CDR2 YSYEKL.

The chain carries TRBV20-1 and TRBJ2-3; 7 positions agree with TRBD1. Germline lookup yields CDR1 DFQATT and CDR2 SNEGSKA (reference sequence). There are 13 residues in the CDR3. V shed 4 bases, J shed 5 bases, and the junction held 6 bases outside the gene matches. Written as DNA, the CDR3 is TGCAGTGCTACAGGGGGTCAGCAAGATACGCAGTATTTT. Translating gives CSATGGQQDTQYF.

The chain employs TRBV5-1 and TRBJ1-1; D is perhaps TRBD1 (5 bases). Per germline, CDR1 SGHRS and CDR2 YFSETQ. Trimming pared 0 bases from V and 4 bases from J, leaving 13 bases between. The CDR3 consists of 15 residues. In DNA form, the CDR3 reads TGCGCCAGCAGCTTGGGGGGGGGGTTTGCCACTGAAGCTTTCTTT. Amino acid sequence: CASSLGGGFATEAFF. The whole variable domain, filled in from reference TRBV5-1 and TRBJ1-1, reads KAGVTQTPRYLIKTRGQQVTLSCSPISGHRSVSWYQQTPGQGLQFLFEYFSETQRNKGNFPGRFSGRQFSNSRSEMNVSTLELGDSALYLCASSLGGGFATEAFFGQGTRLTVV.

The chain couples TRBV28 to TRBJ1-5; possibly TRBD1 for D (6 bases). Trimming shortened V by 6 bases and J by 3 bases, and 15 bases separated the two germline ends. CDR1 is MDHEN and CDR2 is SYDVKM in the germline V gene. This CDR3 region has 15 residues. The CDR3 nucleotides are TGTGCCAGCAGCTTACAGGGTGGGGACAATCAGCCCCAGCATTTT. Amino acid sequence: CASSLQGGDNQPQHF.

V usage is TRBV28 and J usage is TRBJ2-1; no definite D call. This CDR3 is 11 amino acids long. Germline CDR1 and CDR2: MDHEN and SYDVKM. V was trimmed by 6 bases and J by 8 bases, leaving 8 bases between them. CDR3: CASSLDDEQFF. For the CDR3, the DNA is TGTGCCAGCAGCCTAGATGATGAGCAGTTCTTC.

The gene calls are TRBV7-2 and TRBJ1-1, with a possible D match to TRBD1 (6 bases). The CDR3 is 12 residues long. The germline CDR1 and CDR2 sequences are SGHTA and FQGNSA. Trimming pared 6 bases from V and 8 bases from J, leaving 13 bases between. This CDR3 reads CASSQTGGEAFF. DNA of the CDR3: TGTGCCAGCAGTCAAACGGGGGGCGAAGCTTTCTTT. Combining the CDR3 with reference TRBV7-2 and TRBJ1-1 gives the whole variable domain GAGVSQSPSNKVTEKGKDVELRCDPISGHTALYWYRQSLGQGLEFLIYFQGNSAPDKSGLPSDRFSAERTGGSVSTLTIQRTQQEDSAVYLCASSQTGGEAFFGQGTRLTVV.

This clonotype was seen a few times. CDR3 region: CASSYAASGSYEQYF. CDR3 nucleotide sequence: TGTGCCAGCAGTTACGCGGCTAGCGGGAGCTACGAGCAGTACTTC. The V call is TRBV6-6, the J call TRBJ2-7; 10 bases align to TRBD2. Trimming at V came to 2 bases and at J to 3 bases, leaving 4 bases not matched to a gene. This CDR3 spans 15 amino acids. CDR1 is MNHNY and CDR2 is SVGAGI in the germline V gene (reference sequence).

This clonotype was picked up a small number of times. The chain recombines TRBV6-5 with TRBJ2-1; 8 bases line up with TRBD2. The germline V gene encodes CDR1 MNHEY and CDR2 SVGAGI. There are 15 residues in the CDR3. J gave up 8 bases and V 6 bases, and 12 bases lay outside the gene matches. The CDR3 loop is CASSSTSGRGYEQFF. The CDR3, as DNA: TGTGCCAGCAGCTCAACTAGCGGACGAGGGTATGAGCAGTTCTTC.

The chain recombines TRBV24-1 with TRBJ2-3, with D perhaps TRBD2 (6 bases). Germline V gives CDR1 KGHDR, CDR2 SFDVKD. This CDR3 spans 13 amino acids. V shed 9 bases and J shed 2 bases, with 11 bases lying between them. This CDR3 is CATWDCHTDTQYF. For the CDR3, the DNA is TGTGCCACCTGGGACTGTCACACAGATACGCAGTATTTT.

This clonotype was seen more than once but under ten times. The V and J genes are TRBV28 and TRBJ2-7, with 7 bases identical to TRBD2. Per germline, CDR1 MDHEN and CDR2 SYDVKM. After removal of 6 bases from V and 4 bases from J, the junction contained 9 bases not matched to a gene. The CDR3 spans 14 residues. The CDR3 DNA is TGTGCCAGCAGCTCTCGACTAGCTTGTTACGAGCAGTACTTC. Protein sequence: CASSSRLACYEQYF.

The chain carries TRBV20-1 and TRBJ1-2, with D unresolved. From germline, CDR1 is DFQATT and CDR2 SNEGSKA (reference sequence). V lost 0 bases and J lost 7, with 15 bases in between. The CDR3 is made up of 14 amino acids. The CDR3 DNA sequence: TGCAGTGCTAGAGATTTTTCCGGTAGGAGTGGCTACACCTTC. This translates into CSARDFSGRSGYTF.

This clonotype has a handful of counts. This chain joins TRBV5-6 and TRBJ1-2; D not certain. V lost 0 bases and J 2 bases, leaving 8 bases between the germline ends. The CDR3 runs 14 residues. In germline, CDR1 is SGHDT, CDR2 YYEEEE. CDR3 coding DNA: TGTGCCAGCAGCTTGGGGGTGGTGAACTATGGCTACACCTTC. Translated, it gives CASSLGVVNYGYTF.

This chain connects TRBV30 to TRBJ2-7; perhaps TRBD1 as D (5 bases). The CDR3 consists of 13 residues. CDR1 is GTSNPN and CDR2 is SVGIG in the germline V gene (reference sequence). The V gene lost 2 bases and the J gene lost 2 bases, with 10 bases spanning the gap. The CDR3 loop is CAWSLGQTYEQYF. The CDR3 nucleotides read TGTGCCTGGAGTTTGGGGCAGACCTACGAGCAGTACTTC. Full variable domain (remainder filled in from reference TRBV30 and TRBJ2-7): SQTIHQWPATLVQPVGSPLSLECTVEGTSNPNLYWYRQAAGRGLQLLFYSVGIGQISSEVPQNLSASRPQDRQFILSSKKLLLSDSGFYLCAWSLGQTYEQYFGPGTRLTVT.

This clonotype showed up just a few times. V is TRBV12-3 or TRBV12-4 and J is TRBJ2-2; D is uncertain. The germline V and J ends were trimmed by 3 bases and 1 base, with 15 bases remaining between them. This CDR3 has 17 amino acids. DNA for the CDR3: TGTGCCAGCAGTTTGGTCCCCCTGGAGTTGAACACCGGGGAGCTGTTTTTT. Translation: CASSLVPLELNTGELFF.

The chain has TRBV5-1 and TRBJ2-5; D is ambiguous. CDR3 length equals 14 residues. Trimming removed 0 bases from V and 2 bases from J, with 8 bases in between. Per the germline V gene, CDR1 is SGHRS and CDR2 is YFSETQ. For the CDR3, the DNA is TGCGCCAGCAGCTTGGTTACAGCTCAAGAGACCCAGTACTTC. It translates to CASSLVTAQETQYF. The entire variable domain, with the rest obtained from reference TRBV5-1 and TRBJ2-5, is as follows: KAGVTQTPRYLIKTRGQQVTLSCSPISGHRSVSWYQQTPGQGLQFLFEYFSETQRNKGNFPGRFSGRQFSNSRSEMNVSTLELGDSALYLCASSLVTAQETQYFGPGTRLLVL.